This T cell receptor (beta chain) was observed in a study of T-cell reconstitution after alpha-beta-depleted transplantation in children. This clonotype was seen ten or more times. The CDR3 has 18 residues. Germline lookup yields CDR1 SGHTA and CDR2 FQGNSA. Trimming cost V 0 bases and J 3 bases, with 20 bases left between them. This sample's TCRbeta library carried unique molecular identifier barcodes. Each CDR3 protein is one row after TCRdb ran MiXCR on the PCR reads. The sample carries approximately 500,000 distinct CDR3 sequences, roughly 10% recorded once. The genes are TRBV7-2 and TRBJ1-2; no clear D gene. This sample comprised PBMCs, obtained before TCRalphabeta/CD19-depleted stem cell transplant. The sequence was collected from a child aged 2 to 10 with inherited bone marrow failure, due to receive a stem cell transplant. The CDR3 DNA reads TGTGCCAGCAGCTTAGCTGGCCAGACCCTAACAAGGGACTATGGCTACACCTTC. Its protein product is CASSLAGQTLTRDYGYTF. Looking up the rest from reference TRBV7-2 and TRBJ1-2 gives the full variable domain: GAGVSQSPSNKVTEKGKDVELRCDPISGHTALYWYRQSLGQGLEFLIYFQGNSAPDKSGLPSDRFSAERTGGSVSTLTIQRTQQEDSAVYLCASSLAGQTLTRDYGYTFGSGTRLTVV.